This TCR beta chain appears in the sequencing data of a study of blood T cell repertoires in COVID-19. At the level of the study: PBMCs, B-cell-depleted T cells, or T cells provided the cDNA or gDNA that made up the material.

Study processing details: Reference gene primer amplification yielded estimated nucleated cell counts. The assay was immunoSEQ multiplex PCR, and TCRdb's table has in-frame clones only and misses some. For V, J and clone size, that table is used; D and trimming come from the DNA. Here the sample spans about 150,000 clones, under 90% being singletons. Germline lookup yields CDR1 MDHEN and CDR2 SYDVKM. With 7 bases clipped from V and 4 bases from J, the junction kept 4 bases outside the gene matches. The CDR3 consists of 14 residues. The sequenced material came from peripheral blood. The clonotype was recovered from a man aged 55 to 69 with acute or convalescent COVID-19. The chain recombines TRBV28 with TRBJ1-6, with TRBD1 identical over 7 bases. The CDR3 loop reads CASIQGDYNSPLHF. DNA for the CDR3: TGTGCCAGCATCCAGGGGGATTATAATTCACCCCTCCACTTT. The full variable domain, with the rest looked up from reference TRBV28 and TRBJ1-6, is DVKVTQSSRYLVKRTGEKVFLECVQDMDHENMFWYRQDPGLGLRLIYFSYDVKMKEKGDIPEGYSVSREKKERFSLILESASTNQTSMYLCASIQGDYNSPLHFGNGTRLTVT.